This TCR beta chain is drawn from a study of blood T cells in healthy people across ages. The study's findings and limits: Among T cells, TCR beta diversity per million cells dropped roughly linearly as age rose.

Roughly 9 milliliters of peripheral blood were drawn from each donor. With a J-beta primer mix and a sample-barcoded 5' primer, a second PCR ran about 6 to 11 cycles. TCRdb passed the 5' RACE reads through MiXCR, listing each CDR3 protein once. The data show around 970,000 distinct CDR3 sequences, roughly 50% seen once. CDR3 length: 14 residues. Deletions cut 6 bases from V and 2 bases from J, with 15 bases between. CDR1 and CDR2 (germline): DFQATT, SNEGSKA (reference sequence). In regard to this clonotype: The antigen remains undetermined.

V is TRBV20-1 and J is TRBJ2-3; weak D call: TRBD1 (5 bases). The TCR originated in a woman in her sixties or seventies in good health. Sequencing used blood. DNA for the CDR3: TGCAGTGCCCCAAGACAGTGGGCCACAGATACGCAGTATTTT. Translation: CSAPRQWATDTQYF.